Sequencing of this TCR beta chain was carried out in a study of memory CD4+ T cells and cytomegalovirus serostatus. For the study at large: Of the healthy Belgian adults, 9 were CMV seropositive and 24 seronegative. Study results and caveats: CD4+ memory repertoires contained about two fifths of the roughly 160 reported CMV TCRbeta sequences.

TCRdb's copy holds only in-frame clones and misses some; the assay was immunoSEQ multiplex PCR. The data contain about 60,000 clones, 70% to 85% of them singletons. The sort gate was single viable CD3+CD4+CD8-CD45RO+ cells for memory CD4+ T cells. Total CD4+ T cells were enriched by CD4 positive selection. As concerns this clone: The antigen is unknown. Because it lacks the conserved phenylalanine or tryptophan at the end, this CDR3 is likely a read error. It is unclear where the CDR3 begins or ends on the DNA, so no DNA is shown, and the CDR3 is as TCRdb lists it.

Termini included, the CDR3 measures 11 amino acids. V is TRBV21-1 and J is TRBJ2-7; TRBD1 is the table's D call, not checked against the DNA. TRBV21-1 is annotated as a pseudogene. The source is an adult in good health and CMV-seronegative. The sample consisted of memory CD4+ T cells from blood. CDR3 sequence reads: CASSKASQGKA.